This T cell receptor beta chain was identified in a study of T cells after somatic rescue of genetic block. Method: immunoSEQ multiplex PCR; TCRdb's copy keeps in-frame clones and lacks some. Among approximately 100,000 clones listed, about 90% were seen once. The germline V gene encodes CDR1 SNHLY and CDR2 FYNNEI. Trimming left V 4 bases short and J 4 bases short, with 13 bases between. The CDR3 length is 14 residues. The sample comprised peripheral blood mononuclear cells (PBMCs). The receptor was isolated from a woman younger than 30. V and J are TRBV2 and TRBJ1-2, with TRBD1 as a possible D gene (6 bases). CDR3 region: CASSVGQRSYGYTF. The DNA for the CDR3 is TGTGCCAGCAGTGTCGGACAGAGATCCTATGGCTACACCTTC. The full variable domain, completed using reference TRBV2 and TRBJ1-2, is EPEVTQTPSHQVTQMGQEVILRCVPISNHLYFYWYRQILGQKVEFLVSFYNNEISEKSEIFDDQFSVERPDGSNFTLKIRSTKLEDSAMYFCASSVGQRSYGYTFGSGTRLTVV.